The 22 T cell receptor beta chains below come from one sample, sequenced in a study of cytomegalovirus exposure and HLA in healthy donors (dated by TCRdb to about 2017). The method was the immunoSEQ multiplex PCR assay. The multiplex PCR relied on a mix of 60 forward primers for TCR Vbeta segments and 13 reverse primers for TCR Jbeta segments. What TCRdb holds here is the immuneACCESS table cut down to in-frame rearrangements. Part of the clones is not present; checked against another copy, under half of the missing clones reflect an unresolved V gene, and the others are unexplained. The sample table lists roughly 69,000 clones, roughly three quarters of them with a count of one. More than 2.5% of the sample is held by the ten biggest clonotypes. The sequenced material came from PBMCs. The receptor set was obtained from a man aged 18 to 30 in good health and CMV-seronegative.

V gene TRBV7-9 combines with J gene TRBJ2-1; D is perhaps TRBD1 (5 bases). CDR1 and CDR2 from the germline V gene are SEHNR and FQNEAQ (reference sequence). Deletions cut 4 bases from V and 9 bases from J, with 22 bases between. This CDR3 contains 16 residues. The DNA for the CDR3 is TGTGCCAGCAGCTCGTCAGGGTCCGCCACAATGGGTGAGCAGTTCTTC. Protein sequence: CASSSSGSATMGEQFF.

V gene TRBV18 combines with J gene TRBJ1-3, with D perhaps matching TRBD1 (5 bases). The V gene's germline CDR1 is KGHSH and CDR2 LQKENI. This CDR3 spans 16 amino acids. V was trimmed by 3 bases and J by 2 bases, leaving 14 bases between them. CDR3 loop: CASSPQGPGAGNTIYF. DNA of the CDR3: TGTGCCAGCTCACCCCAGGGCCCAGGCGCTGGAAACACCATATATTTT.

V is TRBV7-6 and J is TRBJ1-2, with 10 bases fitting TRBD1. The CDR3 length is 17 residues. V dropped 5 bases and J dropped 6; count of bases not matched to a gene: 15. Germline V CDR1 and CDR2: SGHVS, FNYEAQ. CDR3 sequence reads: CASSPYLDGTGVDGYTF. CDR3 nucleotides: TGTGCCAGCAGCCCCTACCTAGACGGGACAGGGGTAGATGGCTACACCTTC. Full variable domain (remainder filled in from reference TRBV7-6 and TRBJ1-2): GAGVSQSPRYKVTKRGQDVALRCDPISGHVSLYWYRQALGQGPEFLTYFNYEAQQDKSGLPNDRFSAERPEGSISTLTIQRTEQRDSAMYRCASSPYLDGTGVDGYTFGSGTRLTVV.

V and J are TRBV28 and TRBJ1-5, with 7 positions matching TRBD1. The CDR3 runs to 15 residues. The J segment lost 4 bases and the V segment lost 4 bases, leaving 7 bases of the junction unmatched. CDR1 and CDR2 from the germline V gene are MDHEN and SYDVKM. Here the CDR3 reads CASSYLDRENQPQHF. The CDR3 DNA follows: TGTGCCAGCAGTTACCTTGACAGGGAGAATCAGCCCCAGCATTTT.

The chain uses TRBV10-1 and TRBJ1-5, with TRBD1 matching 11 bases. CDR1 WNHNN and CDR2 SYGVQD come from the germline V gene (reference sequence). V dropped 7 bases and J dropped 6; count of bases not matched to a gene: 17. The CDR3 length is 18 residues. The CDR3 sequence: CASITDRGLEERGQPQHF. CDR3 DNA: TGCGCCAGCATTACGGACAGGGGGCTAGAGGAAAGAGGTCAGCCCCAGCATTTT.

The sample holds a few counts of this clone. The chain employs TRBV27 and TRBJ1-4; the D is unclear. CDR1 is MNHEY, CDR2 SMNVEV, per germline (reference sequence). CDR3 length equals 14 residues. The V gene lost 5 bases and the J gene lost 5 bases, with 12 bases spanning the gap. CDR3 amino acids: CASSPSRRNEKLFF. CDR3 DNA sequence: TGTGCCAGCAGTCCTTCTAGAAGGAATGAAAAACTGTTTTTT.

Only one count was recorded for this clone. The V call is TRBV6-5, the J call TRBJ1-2, with TRBD1 as a possible D gene (6 bases). V gave up 5 bases and J gave up 2 bases, with 12 bases separating them. Germline V gene data show CDR1 as MNHEY and CDR2 as SVGAGI. This CDR3 is 14 amino acids long. The CDR3 DNA follows: TGTGCCAGCAGTCCGGCCGGACAGAACTATGGCTACACCTTC. Translation gives CASSPAGQNYGYTF.

The chain employs TRBV5-8 and TRBJ1-5; D gene uncertain. With 0 bases removed from V and 6 bases from J, the gap between germline ends came to 7 bases. The CDR3 covers 13 residues. CDR1 SGHTS and CDR2 YDEGEE come from the germline V gene. CDR3 DNA: TGTGCCAGCAGCTTGGGACACCTTCAGCCCCAGCATTTT. The encoded protein is CASSLGHLQPQHF. Combining the CDR3 with reference TRBV5-8 and TRBJ1-5 gives the whole variable domain EAGVTQSPTHLIKTRGQQATLRCSPISGHTSVYWYQQALGLGLQFLLWYDEGEERNRGNFPPRFSGRQFPNYSSELNVNALELEDSALYLCASSLGHLQPQHFGDGTRLSIL.

CDR3 amino acids: CASSEVAGGPYEQYF. As DNA, the CDR3 is TGTGCCAGCAGTGAAGTAGCGGGGGGGCCTTACGAGCAGTACTTC. The rearrangement joins TRBV6-1 to TRBJ2-5, with 11 positions matching TRBD2. The closer fit of TRBJ2-7 to the DNA end suggests the J call may be wrong. The CDR3 totals 15 residues. The V gene's germline CDR1 is MNHNS and CDR2 SASEGT.

The chain is built from TRBV27 and TRBJ2-7; no reliable D call. V was pared by 2 bases and J by 3 bases, with 8 bases between. The germline V gene encodes CDR1 MNHEY and CDR2 SMNVEV (reference sequence). The length of the CDR3 is 13 residues. As DNA, the CDR3 is TGTGCCAGCAGTTTAGATCCGCGCTACGAGCAGTACTTC. Amino acid sequence: CASSLDPRYEQYF.

The chain joins TRBV6-1 to TRBJ1-5; D ambiguous. V was trimmed by 2 bases and J by 7 bases, leaving 9 bases between them. The germline V gene encodes CDR1 MNHNS and CDR2 SASEGT. The CDR3 spans 13 residues. CDR3 bases: TGTGCCAGCAGTGAATTTGGCCCCCAGCCCCAGCATTTT. It translates to CASSEFGPQPQHF.

The chain uses TRBV19 and TRBJ2-3, with 8 bases fitting TRBD2. Germline lookup yields CDR1 LNHDA and CDR2 SQIVND (reference sequence). The trim removed 5 bases at V and 5 bases at J, leaving 6 bases unmatched. The CDR3 contains 14 residues. The CDR3 coding sequence is TGTGCCAGTAGTCGGGGGGGCCTTTTAGATACGCAGTATTTT. Its protein is CASSRGGLLDTQYF.

The chain has TRBV4-2 and TRBJ2-3, with 9 nucleotides matching TRBD2. This CDR3 has 16 amino acids. The germline V gene has CDR1 LGHNA and CDR2 YNFKEQ. Trimming removed 2 bases from V and 1 base from J; junction bases left unmatched: 4. This CDR3 is CASSQLAGSGTDTQYF. CDR3 coding DNA: TGTGCCAGCAGCCAACTAGCGGGGAGCGGCACAGATACGCAGTATTTT.

In this sample, this clone turned up a few times. CDR3 in amino acids: CASSDSGGSGANVLTF. CDR3 coding DNA: TGTGCCAGCAGTGACTCAGGGGGCTCTGGGGCCAACGTCCTGACTTTC. The chain employs TRBV6-4 and TRBJ2-6, with D tentatively TRBD1 (6 bases). Germline lookup yields CDR1 MRHNA and CDR2 SNTAGT. The CDR3 is 16 residues long. Deletions cut 0 bases from V and 0 bases from J, with 6 bases between.

V gene TRBV5-5 combines with J gene TRBJ2-2, with 7 positions matching TRBD1. In germline, CDR1 is SGHKS, CDR2 YYEKEE (reference sequence). This CDR3 region has 17 residues. The J segment lost 0 bases and the V segment lost 4 bases, leaving 9 bases of the junction unmatched. The CDR3 loop is CASSTGTAASNTGELFF. The CDR3, as DNA: TGTGCCAGCAGCACGGGGACAGCAGCTTCGAACACCGGGGAGCTGTTTTTT.

V and J are TRBV11-2 and TRBJ1-5; D is unresolved. The germline V gene has CDR1 SGHAT and CDR2 FQNNGV. V gave up 0 bases and J gave up 2 bases, with 5 bases separating them. This CDR3 has 14 residues. CDR3 amino acids: CASSLDGGNQPQHF. CDR3 sequence (DNA): TGTGCCAGCAGCTTAGACGGGGGCAATCAGCCCCAGCATTTT.

The chain combines TRBV2 with TRBJ1-4; TRBD1 matches 7 bases. CDR1 is SNHLY, CDR2 FYNNEI, per germline. V shed 3 bases, J shed 5 bases, and the junction held 12 bases outside the gene matches. The CDR3 has 17 amino acids. The CDR3 DNA sequence: TGTGCCAGCAGTGACTTATCCTCGACAGGGAGGAATGAAAAACTGTTTTTT. The encoded protein is CASSDLSSTGRNEKLFF.

The chain has TRBV9 and TRBJ2-5; 10 positions agree with TRBD2. The length of the CDR3 is 17 residues. After removal of 0 bases from V and 1 base from J, the junction contained 6 bases not matched to a gene. The germline V gene has CDR1 SGDLS and CDR2 YYNGEE. The CDR3 bases are TGTGCCAGCAGCGTAGCGCTAAGCGGGGGGGTCCAAGAGACCCAGTACTTC. Its protein is CASSVALSGGVQETQYF.

The rearrangement uses TRBV19 and TRBJ1-5; D uncertain. The V end was cut by 4 bases, the J end by 7 bases, with 11 bases between. Germline V gene lookup returns CDR1 LNHDA and CDR2 SQIVND (reference sequence). This CDR3 spans 13 amino acids. DNA of the CDR3: TGTGCCAGTAGTACCAGCAGGAACCAGCCCCAGCATTTT. The encoded protein is CASSTSRNQPQHF.

The V call is TRBV4-3, the J call TRBJ2-1; TRBD2 might be the D (5 bases). Germline CDR1 LGHNA, CDR2 YSLEER. V lost 1 base, J lost 6 bases, and 10 bases lay in between. The CDR3 totals 14 residues. The CDR3 spells CASSQGVGGNEQFF. The CDR3 nucleotides read TGCGCCAGCAGCCAAGGAGTCGGAGGCAATGAGCAGTTCTTC.

This chain joins TRBV6-5 and TRBJ1-1; D is ambiguous. This CDR3 contains 15 residues. Germline V gives CDR1 MNHEY, CDR2 SVGAGI. Trimming cost V 2 bases and J 1 base, with 11 bases left between them. For the CDR3, the DNA is TGTGCCAGCAGTTACCCAGGACTTCCGAACACTGAAGCTTTCTTT. It is translated as CASSYPGLPNTEAFF.

CDR3 coding DNA: TGTGCCAGTAGTATCGTCAACAGCCCGGATGGCTACACCTTC. Residues: CASSIVNSPDGYTF. The chain is built from TRBV19 and TRBJ1-2; no clear D. The CDR3 sequence is 14 residues long. CDR1 and CDR2 from the germline V gene are LNHDA and SQIVND (reference sequence). V was shortened by 3 bases and J by 6 bases, with 14 bases between the two germline ends.